The 2 T cell receptor beta chains reported below all come from one sample, sequenced in a study of CD4+ T cells in melanoma. Assay used: immunoSEQ multiplex PCR; TCRdb lists only in-frame clones, some missing. The top ten clones hold around 4.7% of a sample with about 20,000 clones, about 80% of them seen once. Sequencing used cells from a culture (not recorded whether cultured in vitro). These receptor sequences come from a human donor with melanoma.

CDR3 sequence: CASSLSVRGSQPQHF. In nucleotides, the CDR3 is TGTGCCAGCAGCTTATCGGTTCGGGGGTCCCAGCCCCAGCATTTT. V usage is TRBV7-8 and J usage is TRBJ1-5; D is perhaps TRBD1 (5 bases). The V gene lost 2 bases and the J gene lost 7 bases, with 15 bases spanning the gap. Germline V gives CDR1 SGHVS, CDR2 FQNEAQ. The CDR3 has 15 residues.

The rearrangement uses TRBV18 and TRBJ2-5, with 8 bases that match TRBD2. This CDR3 is 15 amino acids long. The V gene end was trimmed by 4 bases and the J gene end by 2 bases; junction bases not matched to a gene: 6. Germline V gene data show CDR1 as KGHSH and CDR2 as LQKENI. Written as DNA, the CDR3 is TGTGCCAGCTCACTCGGGACTAGTGGGCAAGAGACCCAGTACTTC. It specifies CASSLGTSGQETQYF.